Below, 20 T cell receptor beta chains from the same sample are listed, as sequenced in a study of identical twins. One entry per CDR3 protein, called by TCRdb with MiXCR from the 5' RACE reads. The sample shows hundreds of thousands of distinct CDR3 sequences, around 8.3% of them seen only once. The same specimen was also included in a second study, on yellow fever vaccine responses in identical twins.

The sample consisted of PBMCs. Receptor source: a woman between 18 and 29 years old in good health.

CDR3 sequence: CASSTRRARYEQYF. CDR3 DNA: TGTGCCAGCAGTACACGCAGGGCTCGGTACGAGCAGTACTTC. The chain recombines TRBV27 with TRBJ2-7, with a possible D match to TRBD1 (5 bases). Germline V gives CDR1 MNHEY, CDR2 SMNVEV (reference sequence). Trimming took off 5 bases at V and 4 bases at J, with 15 bases between the two ends. The CDR3 is 14 residues long.

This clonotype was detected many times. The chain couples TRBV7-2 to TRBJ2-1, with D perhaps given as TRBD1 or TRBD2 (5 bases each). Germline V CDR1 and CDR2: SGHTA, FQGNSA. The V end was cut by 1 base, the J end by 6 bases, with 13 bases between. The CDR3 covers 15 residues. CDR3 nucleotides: TGTGCCAGCAGCTTAGGTCAGGGTGGGGGCAATGAGCAGTTCTTC. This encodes CASSLGQGGGNEQFF. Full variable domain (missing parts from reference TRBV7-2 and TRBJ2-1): GAGVSQSPSNKVTEKGKDVELRCDPISGHTALYWYRQSLGQGLEFLIYFQGNSAPDKSGLPSDRFSAERTGGSVSTLTIQRTQQEDSAVYLCASSLGQGGGNEQFFGPGTRLTVL.

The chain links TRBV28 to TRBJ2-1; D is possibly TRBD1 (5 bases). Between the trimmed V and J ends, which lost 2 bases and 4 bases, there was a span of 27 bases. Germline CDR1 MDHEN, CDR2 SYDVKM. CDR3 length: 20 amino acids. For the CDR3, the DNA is TGTGCCAGCAGTTTACTCCTCGCCCTAGAGGAAGGTGACAGATACAATGAGCAGTTCTTC. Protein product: CASSLLLALEEGDRYNEQFF.

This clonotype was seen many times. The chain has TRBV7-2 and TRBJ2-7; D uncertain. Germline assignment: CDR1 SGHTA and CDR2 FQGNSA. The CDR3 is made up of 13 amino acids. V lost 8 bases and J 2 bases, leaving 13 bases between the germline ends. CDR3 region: CASAATPTYEQYF. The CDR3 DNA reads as TGTGCCAGCGCAGCGACACCGACCTACGAGCAGTACTTC.

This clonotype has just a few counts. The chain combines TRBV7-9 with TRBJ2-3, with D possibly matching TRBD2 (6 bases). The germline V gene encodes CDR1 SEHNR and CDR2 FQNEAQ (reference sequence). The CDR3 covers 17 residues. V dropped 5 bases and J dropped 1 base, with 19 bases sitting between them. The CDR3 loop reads CASSPIRTTGGTDTQYF. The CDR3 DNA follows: TGTGCCAGCAGCCCCATCCGGACTACCGGGGGCACAGATACGCAGTATTTT.

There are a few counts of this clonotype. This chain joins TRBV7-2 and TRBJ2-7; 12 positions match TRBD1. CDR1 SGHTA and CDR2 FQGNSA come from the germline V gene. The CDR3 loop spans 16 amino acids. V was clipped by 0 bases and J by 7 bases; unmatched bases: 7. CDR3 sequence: CASSLALGQGAQEQYF. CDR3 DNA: TGTGCCAGCAGCTTAGCCCTGGGACAGGGGGCACAAGAGCAGTACTTC. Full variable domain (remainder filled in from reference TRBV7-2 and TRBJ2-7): GAGVSQSPSNKVTEKGKDVELRCDPISGHTALYWYRQSLGQGLEFLIYFQGNSAPDKSGLPSDRFSAERTGGSVSTLTIQRTQQEDSAVYLCASSLALGQGAQEQYFGPGTRLTVT.

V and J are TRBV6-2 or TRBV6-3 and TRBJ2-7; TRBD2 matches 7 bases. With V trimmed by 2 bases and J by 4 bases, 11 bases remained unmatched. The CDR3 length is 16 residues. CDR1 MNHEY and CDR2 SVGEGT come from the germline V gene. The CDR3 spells CASSYVPGLSYYEQYF. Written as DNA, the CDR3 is TGTGCCAGCAGTTACGTCCCGGGACTAAGTTATTACGAGCAGTACTTC.

CDR3 coding DNA: TGCGCCAGCAGCCCTCGACAGGGCTGGGAGCAGTTCTTC. Its translation: CASSPRQGWEQFF. This chain links TRBV4-3 with TRBJ2-1; 7 positions agree with TRBD1. The V and J ends lost 4 bases and 10 bases, in that order; junction bases with no gene match: 7. The CDR3 covers 13 residues. From germline, CDR1 is LGHNA and CDR2 YSLEER.

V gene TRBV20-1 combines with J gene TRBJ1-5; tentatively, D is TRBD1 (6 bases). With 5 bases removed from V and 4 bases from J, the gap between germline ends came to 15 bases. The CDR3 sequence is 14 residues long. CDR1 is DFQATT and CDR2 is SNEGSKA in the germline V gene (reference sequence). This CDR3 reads CSAWGRGQNQPQHF. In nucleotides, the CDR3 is TGCAGTGCTTGGGGCAGGGGTCAGAATCAGCCCCAGCATTTT.

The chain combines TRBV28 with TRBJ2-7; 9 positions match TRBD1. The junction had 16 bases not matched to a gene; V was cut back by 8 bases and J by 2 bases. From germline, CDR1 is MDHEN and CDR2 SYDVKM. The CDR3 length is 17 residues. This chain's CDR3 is CASSRDRVGTGTYEQYF. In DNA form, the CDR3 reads TGTGCCAGCTCACGGGACAGGGTAGGAACCGGCACCTACGAGCAGTACTTC.

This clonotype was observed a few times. This CDR3 reads CASSLWYNSPLHF. The CDR3 region has the DNA TGTGCCAGCAGTTTATGGTATAATTCACCCCTCCACTTT. V is TRBV28 and J is TRBJ1-6; D is ambiguous. Trimming left V 0 bases short and J 4 bases short, with 1 base between. The germline V gene has CDR1 MDHEN and CDR2 SYDVKM. The CDR3 is 13 residues long. The entire variable domain, with the rest obtained from reference TRBV28 and TRBJ1-6, is as follows: DVKVTQSSRYLVKRTGEKVFLECVQDMDHENMFWYRQDPGLGLRLIYFSYDVKMKEKGDIPEGYSVSREKKERFSLILESASTNQTSMYLCASSLWYNSPLHFGNGTRLTVT.

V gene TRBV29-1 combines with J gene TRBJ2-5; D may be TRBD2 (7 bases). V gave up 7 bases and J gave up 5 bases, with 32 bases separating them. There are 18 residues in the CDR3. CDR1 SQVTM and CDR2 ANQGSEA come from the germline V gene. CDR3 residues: CSGGGGRPSPGGEETQYF. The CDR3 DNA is TGCAGCGGGGGGGGCGGCAGACCCTCTCCTGGAGGGGAGGAGACCCAGTACTTC.

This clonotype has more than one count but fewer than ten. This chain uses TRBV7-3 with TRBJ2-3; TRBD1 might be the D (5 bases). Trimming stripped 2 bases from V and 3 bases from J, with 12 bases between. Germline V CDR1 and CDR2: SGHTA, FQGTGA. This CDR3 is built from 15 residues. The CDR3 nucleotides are TGTGCCAGCAGCTTAGCGCCCCACAGGACAGATACGCAGTATTTT. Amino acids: CASSLAPHRTDTQYF.

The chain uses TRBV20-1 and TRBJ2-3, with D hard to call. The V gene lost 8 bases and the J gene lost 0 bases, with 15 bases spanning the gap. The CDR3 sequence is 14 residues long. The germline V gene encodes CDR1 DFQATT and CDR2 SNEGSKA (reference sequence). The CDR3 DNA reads TGCAGTATACTCGGCAGCTTGAGCACAGATACGCAGTATTTT. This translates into CSILGSLSTDTQYF.

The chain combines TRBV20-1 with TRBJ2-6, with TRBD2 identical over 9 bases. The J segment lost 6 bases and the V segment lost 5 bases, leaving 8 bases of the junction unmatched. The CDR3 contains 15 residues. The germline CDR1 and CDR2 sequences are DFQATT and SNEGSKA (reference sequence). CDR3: CSAGGGGEKANVLTF. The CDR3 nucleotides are TGCAGTGCTGGCGGCGGGGGGGAGAAGGCCAACGTCCTGACTTTC.

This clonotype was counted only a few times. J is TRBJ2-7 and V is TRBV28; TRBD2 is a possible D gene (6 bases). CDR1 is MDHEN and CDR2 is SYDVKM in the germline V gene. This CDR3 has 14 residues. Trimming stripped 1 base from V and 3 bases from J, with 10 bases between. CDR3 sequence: CASSLSPDYYEQYF. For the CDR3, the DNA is TGTGCCAGCAGTTTATCCCCGGACTACTACGAGCAGTACTTC.

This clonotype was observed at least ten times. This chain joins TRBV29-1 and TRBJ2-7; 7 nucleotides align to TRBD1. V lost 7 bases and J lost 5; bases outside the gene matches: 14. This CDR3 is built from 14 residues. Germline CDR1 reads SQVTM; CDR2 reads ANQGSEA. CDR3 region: CSAAPAQGIDEQYF. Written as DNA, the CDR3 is TGCAGCGCCGCCCCGGCACAGGGGATCGACGAGCAGTACTTC.

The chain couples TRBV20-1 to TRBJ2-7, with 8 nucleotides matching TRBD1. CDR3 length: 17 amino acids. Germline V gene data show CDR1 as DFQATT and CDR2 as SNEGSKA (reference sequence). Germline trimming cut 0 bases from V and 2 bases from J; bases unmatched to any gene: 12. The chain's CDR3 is CSARDIRQGRPPYEQYF. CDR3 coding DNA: TGCAGTGCTAGAGATATCAGACAGGGGCGCCCCCCCTACGAGCAGTACTTC.

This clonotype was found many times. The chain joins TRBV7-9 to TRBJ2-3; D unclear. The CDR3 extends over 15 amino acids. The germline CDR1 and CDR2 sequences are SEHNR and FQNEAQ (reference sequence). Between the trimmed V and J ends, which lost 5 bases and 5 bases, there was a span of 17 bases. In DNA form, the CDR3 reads TGTGCCAGCAGCCCCACGTCGATGGCTCTAGATACGCAGTATTTT. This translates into CASSPTSMALDTQYF.

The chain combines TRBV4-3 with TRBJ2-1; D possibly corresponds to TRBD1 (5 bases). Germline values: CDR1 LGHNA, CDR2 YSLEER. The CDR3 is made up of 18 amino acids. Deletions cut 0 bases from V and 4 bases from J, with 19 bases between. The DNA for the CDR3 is TGCGCCAGCAGCCAAGACTCGGTGCAAGGGGCTTCGTACAATGAGCAGTTCTTC. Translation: CASSQDSVQGASYNEQFF.